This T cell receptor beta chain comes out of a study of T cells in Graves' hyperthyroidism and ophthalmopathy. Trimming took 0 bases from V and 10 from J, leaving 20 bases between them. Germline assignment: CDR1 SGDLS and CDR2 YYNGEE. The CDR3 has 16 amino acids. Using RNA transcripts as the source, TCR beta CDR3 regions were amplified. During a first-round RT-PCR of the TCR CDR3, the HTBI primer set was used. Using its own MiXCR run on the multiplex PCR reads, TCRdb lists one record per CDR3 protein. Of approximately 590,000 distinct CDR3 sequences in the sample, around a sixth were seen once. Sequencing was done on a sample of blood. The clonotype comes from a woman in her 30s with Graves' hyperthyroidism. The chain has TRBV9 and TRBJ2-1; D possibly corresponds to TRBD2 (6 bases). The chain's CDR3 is CASSVEIGSFSNEQFF. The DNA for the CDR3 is TGTGCCAGCAGCGTAGAAATCGGGAGCTTTAGCAACGAGCAGTTCTTC. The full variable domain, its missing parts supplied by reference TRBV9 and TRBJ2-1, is DSGVTQTPKHLITATGQRVTLRCSPRSGDLSVYWYQQSLDQGLQFLIQYYNGEERAKGNILERFSAQQFPDLHSELNLSSLELGDSALYFCASSVEIGSFSNEQFFGPGTRLTVL.